This T cell receptor (beta chain) was obtained from a study of blood T cell repertoires in COVID-19. At the level of the study: The samples span acute and convalescent COVID-19 from the United States, Italy and Spain. T cells, B-cell-depleted T cells, or PBMCs provided the cDNA or gDNA that served as material.

In the original analysis: Estimated nucleated cell counts came from reference gene primer amplification. TCRdb's copy holds only in-frame clones and misses some; the assay was immunoSEQ multiplex PCR. That table furnishes V, J and clone size, whereas the DNA furnished D and trimming. The sample includes some 28,000 clones, about 85% of them seen just once. In germline, CDR1 is SGHVS, CDR2 FQNEAQ. There are 15 residues in the CDR3. V was clipped by 5 bases and J by 9 bases, with 21 bases between them. J is TRBJ2-3 and V is TRBV7-8, with D perhaps matching TRBD1 (6 bases). The clonotype was recovered from a human donor in a cohort sampled during active COVID-19. The sequencing sample was made of peripheral blood. The CDR3 bases are TGTGCCAGCAGCGACTCAGGGGCTTTAGGCAAGACGCAGTATTTT. It translates to CASSDSGALGKTQYF. Filled out from reference TRBV7-8 and TRBJ2-3, the complete variable domain reads GAGVSQSPRYKVAKRGQDVALRCDPISGHVSLFWYQQALGQGPEFLTYFQNEAQLDKSGLPSDRFFAERPEGSVSTLKIQRTQQEDSAVYLCASSDSGALGKTQYFGPGTRLTVL.